The 20 T cell receptor beta chains listed next were all sequenced from one sample in a study of a mutant IDH1 vaccine in newly diagnosed glioma. Time point defined: baseline, week 1 (first vaccination visit). Regarding treatment: pre-vaccination baseline after standard-of-care therapy. The assay was immunoSEQ multiplex PCR, and TCRdb's table has in-frame clones only and misses some. The data show 20,000 to 25,000 clones, approximately 86% seen once. Sequenced material: PBMCs, taken from a glioma patient treated with radiotherapy, temozolomide or both. The source of these receptors is a man aged 40-55 years with glioma.

The chain is built from TRBV29-1 and TRBJ2-3, with TRBD1 matching over 10 bases. This CDR3 has 17 residues. Germline CDR1 is SQVTM and CDR2 is ANQGSEA. The junction had 8 bases not matched to a gene; V was cut back by 2 bases and J by 0 bases. CDR3 residues: CSVETRGQGTSTDTQYF. CDR3 in DNA: TGCAGCGTTGAAACGCGGGGACAGGGGACTAGCACAGATACGCAGTATTTT.

For the CDR3, the DNA is TGTGCCAGCAGCTTAATGACCGCTCTGGAGGGGGACACAGATACGCAGTATTTT. Translation gives CASSLMTALEGDTDTQYF. J is TRBJ2-3 and V is TRBV7-3; D tentatively reads TRBD1 or TRBD2 (6 bases each). Germline V lookup: CDR1 SGHTA, CDR2 FQGTGA. With 1 base removed from V and 2 bases from J, the gap between germline ends came to 19 bases. The CDR3 has 18 residues.

J is TRBJ2-5 and V is TRBV7-2; 8 bases are shared with TRBD2. J lost 0 bases, V lost 2 bases, and 2 bases had no gene match. Germline V lookup: CDR1 SGHTA, CDR2 FQGNSA. The CDR3 length is 15 residues. CDR3 sequence (DNA): TGTGCCAGCAGCTTATTAGCGGGGAACCAAGAGACCCAGTACTTC. Translating it yields CASSLLAGNQETQYF.

J is TRBJ1-4 and V is TRBV14, with a possible D match to TRBD1 (6 bases). Germline loops: CDR1 SGHDN, CDR2 FVKESK. The CDR3 loop spans 13 amino acids. Trimming shortened V by 4 bases and J by 8 bases, and 11 bases separated the two germline ends. CDR3 sequence reads: CASSRGLREKLFF. The CDR3 nucleotides are TGTGCCAGCAGCCGGGGGCTCAGGGAAAAACTGTTTTTT.

The genes are TRBV29-1 and TRBJ2-4; the D gene is possibly TRBD2 (5 bases). The CDR3 has 13 amino acids. CDR1 and CDR2 from the germline V gene are SQVTM and ANQGSEA. V lost 6 bases and J 0 bases, leaving 9 bases between the germline ends. CDR3 sequence: CSVRVLAKNIQYF. The CDR3, as DNA: TGCAGCGTGAGGGTACTAGCCAAAAACATTCAGTACTTC.

This chain joins TRBV7-9 and TRBJ2-2, with D possibly TRBD1 on 5 matching bases. Germline CDR1 and CDR2: SEHNR and FQNEAQ (reference sequence). V lost 3 bases, J lost 0 bases, and 11 bases lay in between. The CDR3 sequence is 16 residues long. The CDR3 nucleotides read TGTGCCAGCAGCTTGGGGCTCCGGGCGAACACCGGGGAGCTGTTTTTT. Translated: CASSLGLRANTGELFF. Full variable domain (outside the CDR3, taken from reference TRBV7-9 and TRBJ2-2): DTGVSQNPRHKITKRGQNVTFRCDPISEHNRLYWYRQTLGQGPEFLTYFQNEAQLEKSRLLSDRFSAERPKGSFSTLEIQRTEQGDSAMYLCASSLGLRANTGELFFGEGSRLTVL.

The genes are TRBV6-1 and TRBJ1-5, with 7 bases aligning to TRBD1. With 1 base clipped from V and 2 bases from J, the junction kept 14 bases outside the gene matches. The CDR3 is 19 amino acids. Germline-derived CDR1 and CDR2 are MNHNS and SASEGT. In DNA, the CDR3 is TGTGCCAGCAGTGAAGTGTACAGGGCAGGGGGGAAGGGCAATCAGCCCCAGCATTTT. Translated, it gives CASSEVYRAGGKGNQPQHF.

The rearrangement links TRBV27 to TRBJ2-2; a weak D match, TRBD1 (5 bases). This CDR3 contains 13 residues. Trimming took 5 bases from V and 8 from J, leaving 12 bases between them. Germline V gives CDR1 MNHEY, CDR2 SMNVEV (reference sequence). This chain's CDR3 is CASSHQGWGELFF. The CDR3 coding sequence is TGTGCCAGCAGTCATCAGGGCTGGGGGGAGCTGTTTTTT.

The rearrangement joins TRBV11-2 to TRBJ1-1; D gene ambiguous. Trimming cost V 1 base and J 4 bases, with 13 bases left between them. The CDR3 extends over 15 amino acids. Per germline, CDR1 SGHAT and CDR2 FQNNGV. DNA of the CDR3: TGTGCCAGCAGCTTAGCCAGTTCATACGGCACTGAAGCTTTCTTT. Translation gives CASSLASSYGTEAFF. Full variable domain (remainder filled in from reference TRBV11-2 and TRBJ1-1): EAGVAQSPRYKIIEKRQSVAFWCNPISGHATLYWYQQILGQGPKLLIQFQNNGVVDDSQLPKDRFSAERLKGVDSTLKIQPAKLEDSAVYLCASSLASSYGTEAFFGQGTRLTVV.

This chain uses TRBV14 with TRBJ2-6; a possible D gene is TRBD2 (5 bases). The germline V gene has CDR1 SGHDN and CDR2 FVKESK. This CDR3 has 17 residues. Trimming removed 1 base from V and 4 bases from J, with 14 bases in between. In DNA form, the CDR3 reads TGTGCCAGCAGCCAAGGGTTCGGGGAGCCCGGGGCCAACGTCCTGACTTTC. This translates into CASSQGFGEPGANVLTF.

The chain uses TRBV6-5 and TRBJ1-2; D call uncertain. Per germline, CDR1 MNHEY and CDR2 SVGAGI. This CDR3 comprises 13 residues. V lost 5 bases to trimming and J lost 8 bases, with 15 bases between them. CDR3 region: CASSTTRSNGYTF. CDR3 coding DNA: TGTGCCAGCAGTACTACACGTTCTAACGGCTACACCTTC.

The CDR3 DNA reads TGTGCCAGCAGCTTAGTGGGCGGGACAGGTCCCTTTTCTGGAAACACCATATATTTT. Amino acids: CASSLVGGTGPFSGNTIYF. The chain recombines TRBV13 with TRBJ1-3, with 8 positions matching TRBD1. The V segment lost 1 base and the J segment 1 base; nucleotides outside the gene matches: 12. Germline V CDR1 and CDR2: PRHDT, FYEKMQ (reference sequence). The CDR3 totals 19 residues.

The chain carries TRBV9 and TRBJ2-3, with TRBD1 matching over 7 bases. V shed 3 bases and J 3 bases; nucleotides not matched to a gene: 1. Germline V gene sequence: CDR1 SGDLS, CDR2 YYNGEE. This CDR3 region has 13 residues. CDR3 nucleotide sequence: TGTGCCAGCAGCGAGACAGGGACAGATACGCAGTATTTT. Translation: CASSETGTDTQYF.

The V and J genes are TRBV30 and TRBJ2-3; 9 nucleotides agree with TRBD1. The CDR3 is 18 residues long. Germline CDR1 reads GTSNPN; CDR2 reads SVGIG (reference sequence). V was clipped by 0 bases and J by 4 bases; unmatched bases: 14. CDR3 coding DNA: TGTGCCTGGAGTGTACAGGGGGCGCTTCTGTATCGGCCAGATACGCAGTATTTT. Protein product: CAWSVQGALLYRPDTQYF.

J is TRBJ2-7 and V is TRBV5-1; TRBD2 agrees at 7 bases. This CDR3 has 14 residues. Per germline, CDR1 SGHRS and CDR2 YFSETQ. The V segment lost 1 base and the J segment 4 bases; nucleotides outside the gene matches: 5. Here the CDR3 DNA reads TGCGCCAGCAGCTTGTTTGGGGAGGGGTACGAGCAGTACGTC. Protein sequence: CASSLFGEGYEQYV.

The V and J genes are TRBV9 and TRBJ2-3; the match to TRBD2 covers 13 bases. Trimming at V came to 1 base and at J to 2 bases, leaving 7 bases not matched to a gene. The CDR3 has 18 amino acids. Germline CDR1 is SGDLS and CDR2 is YYNGEE. CDR3 coding DNA: TGTGCCAGCAGCGTATCGGGACTAGCGGGGCCCTACACAGATACGCAGTATTTT. This codes for CASSVSGLAGPYTDTQYF.

This clone was recorded only once. The V gene is TRBV11-2, the J gene TRBJ1-2; D not certain. The germline V gene encodes CDR1 SGHAT and CDR2 FQNNGV. The CDR3 consists of 13 residues. Trimming removed 2 bases from V and 2 bases from J, with 6 bases in between. The CDR3: CASSLRPNYGYTF. For the CDR3, the DNA is TGTGCCAGCAGCTTAAGGCCCAACTATGGCTACACCTTC. The variable domain in full, with the rest retrieved from reference TRBV11-2 and TRBJ1-2, is EAGVAQSPRYKIIEKRQSVAFWCNPISGHATLYWYQQILGQGPKLLIQFQNNGVVDDSQLPKDRFSAERLKGVDSTLKIQPAKLEDSAVYLCASSLRPNYGYTFGSGTRLTVV.

This rearrangement joins TRBV30 to TRBJ1-6; 7 nucleotides align to TRBD1. The CDR3 runs to 14 residues. Germline V gene sequence: CDR1 GTSNPN, CDR2 SVGIG (reference sequence). V lost 4 bases and J lost 7; bases outside the gene matches: 7. Here the CDR3 DNA reads TGTGCCTGGACTCTCACAGGGGTCAATTCACCCCTCCACTTT. This encodes CAWTLTGVNSPLHF.

This chain joins TRBV2 and TRBJ1-1, with D unresolved. The germline CDR1 and CDR2 sequences are SNHLY and FYNNEI. The V end lost 8 bases, the J end lost 4 bases, and 14 bases lay between the germline ends. CDR3 length equals 13 residues. The CDR3 region is CASSGRLTTEAFF. CDR3 nucleotides: TGTGCCAGCTCCGGACGGCTGACCACTGAAGCTTTCTTT.

The chain employs TRBV11-3 and TRBJ2-5; 7 bases align to TRBD1. V lost 5 bases to trimming and J lost 5 bases; unmatched junction nucleotides: 8. Germline assignment: CDR1 SGHNT and CDR2 YENEEA. This CDR3 comprises 14 residues. CDR3 region: CASSRTGVGETQYF. CDR3 nucleotides: TGTGCCAGCAGCCGCACAGGGGTCGGGGAGACCCAGTACTTC.